These T cell receptor beta chains were read from a single sample in a study of neurological immune-mediated disorders. TCRdb reprocessed the 5' RACE reads via MiXCR and lists one record per CDR3 protein. The sample shows tens of thousands of distinct CDR3 sequences, roughly 12% of them seen only once. Sequences were obtained from CD4+ T cells from blood. These receptors were collected from a woman aged 30 to 39 with HTLV-1-associated myelopathy (HAM/TSP). Both conserved end residues are part of each CDR3. D genes are given only for firm matches. Clone sizes are given selectively: once, few, many, or a class where the clone is expanded.

TRBJ2-7	TRBV5-1	TRBD2	many	CASSSLGVAGGLGHEQYF	TGCGCCAGCAGCTCCCTCGGGGTAGCGGGGGGACTGGGCCACGAGCAGTACTTC
TRBJ2-3	TRBV3-1	.	many	CASSASTDTQYF	TGTGCCAGCAGCGCAAGCACAGATACGCAGTATTTT
TRBJ2-7	TRBV5-5	.	many	CASSPLGGSYEQYF	TGTGCCAGCAGCCCTCTCGGTGGCAGCTACGAGCAGTACTTC
TRBJ1-2	TRBV6-5	.	many	CASSYFQGYGYTF	TGTGCCAGCAGTTACTTTCAGGGATATGGCTACACCTTC
TRBJ1-2	TRBV7-9	.	.	CASSSLDDPYGYTF	TGTGCCAGCAGCTCCCTGGATGATCCCTATGGCTACACCTTC
TRBJ2-3	TRBV6-1	.	many	CASSLRSDTQYF	TGTGCCAGCAGTCTGCGCTCAGATACGCAGTATTTT
TRBJ1-1	TRBV20-1	.	many	CSASRNSNTEAFF	TGCAGTGCTAGTCGCAACTCAAACACTGAAGCTTTCTTT
TRBJ2-1	TRBV5-1	TRBD2	many	CASSLRRGGRNEQFF	TGCGCCAGCAGCTTGCGGCGGGGGGGCCGCAATGAGCAGTTCTTC
TRBJ2-2	TRBV7-9	.	.	CATQGRGGSNIGELFF	TGTGCCACCCAGGGCCGTGGGGGTTCGAACATCGGGGAGCTGTTTTTT
TRBJ2-3	TRBV7-2	.	many	CASRETGAGLKDTQYF	TGTGCCAGCAGGGAAACGGGCGCAGGTTTAAAAGATACGCAGTATTTT
TRBJ2-3	TRBV20-1	.	many	CSASRGQSTDTQYF	TGCAGTGCGTCCCGAGGACAGAGCACAGATACGCAGTATTTT
TRBJ1-1	TRBV20-1	TRBD1	many	CSEFGPGTGAEAFF	TGCAGTGAATTCGGTCCCGGGACAGGGGCAGAAGCTTTCTTT
TRBJ2-7	TRBV20-1	TRBD2	.	CSATYQGGGSYEQYF	TGCAGTGCTACGTACCAGGGCGGGGGCTCCTACGAGCAGTACTTC
TRBJ1-1	TRBV2	TRBD1	many	CASIRGGARNTEAFF	TGTGCCAGCATCAGAGGGGGCGCTAGGAACACTGAAGCTTTCTTT
TRBJ1-5	TRBV20-1	.	.	CSAGQKGNQPQHF	TGCAGTGCAGGCCAAAAGGGCAATCAGCCCCAGCATTTT
TRBJ1-1	TRBV5-4	.	many	CASSFQGAVAEAFF	TGTGCCAGCAGCTTTCAAGGGGCGGTCGCTGAAGCTTTCTTT
TRBJ2-3	TRBV7-9	TRBD2	many	CASRSSGGTTDTQYF	TGTGCCAGCAGATCTAGCGGGGGGACGACAGATACGCAGTATTTT
TRBJ1-6	TRBV6-5	.	many	CASSWEGSYNSPLHF	TGTGCCAGCAGTTGGGAGGGCTCCTATAATTCACCCCTCCACTTT
TRBJ2-1	TRBV2	TRBD2	many	CASSDGSSGGVLGFF	TGTGCCAGCAGTGACGGGTCTAGCGGGGGGGTTTTGGGATTCTTC
TRBJ1-2	TRBV10-3	TRBD1	many	CAITGANDYGYTF	TGTGCCATTACAGGGGCCAACGACTATGGCTACACCTTC
TRBJ1-5	TRBV19	.	many	CASSFIDRTLLNQPQHF	TGTGCCAGTAGTTTCATCGACAGAACTTTACTCAATCAGCCCCAGCATTTT
TRBJ1-1	TRBV5-1	TRBD1	many	CASSLAGGGYTEAFF	TGCGCCAGCAGCTTGGCAGGGGGCGGGTACACTGAAGCTTTCTTT
TRBJ1-2	TRBV4-1	.	many	CASSHSGTADYGYTF	TGCGCCAGCAGCCACTCGGGGACGGCGGACTATGGCTACACCTTC
TRBJ1-1	TRBV20-1	.	many	CSAISLGYTEAFF	TGCAGTGCTATTTCGTTGGGATACACTGAAGCTTTCTTT
TRBJ1-1	TRBV7-8	.	many	CASVPQTMNTEAFF	TGTGCCAGCGTCCCACAGACCATGAACACTGAAGCTTTCTTT
TRBJ1-2	TRBV3-1	.	many	CASSQDSVALSYGYTF	TGTGCCAGCAGCCAAGATAGTGTGGCCCTCTCCTATGGCTACACCTTC
TRBJ1-1	TRBV5-1	TRBD1	.	CASSQSQGVGTEAFF	TGCGCCAGCAGCCAATCTCAGGGGGTAGGCACTGAAGCTTTCTTT
TRBJ2-1	TRBV5-6	.	medium-sized	CASSSTRSTRYNEQFF	TGTGCCAGCAGCTCGACTAGATCGACCCGATACAATGAGCAGTTCTTC
TRBJ1-1	TRBV20-1	.	many	CSARVWGLNTEAFF	TGCAGTGCTAGAGTATGGGGATTGAACACTGAAGCTTTCTTT
TRBJ1-2	TRBV6-6	.	many	CASRPRQEPPGGYTF	TGTGCCAGCAGACCACGACAGGAACCCCCCGGTGGCTACACCTTC
TRBJ1-1	TRBV7-2	TRBD1	.	CASSPQDRIGNEAFF	TGTGCCAGCAGCCCCCAGGACAGGATTGGCAATGAAGCTTTCTTT
TRBJ1-4	TRBV5-1	TRBD1	many	CASNSGQKGEKLFF	TGCGCCAGCAATTCGGGACAGAAAGGGGAAAAACTGTTTTTT
TRBJ2-1	TRBV5-1	TRBD1	many	CASSSLQGDNYYNEQFF	TGCGCCAGCAGCTCGCTACAGGGGGACAATTACTACAATGAGCAGTTCTTC
TRBJ1-2	TRBV12-3/TRBV12-4	TRBD1	many	CASMLTKFGVQGGVDGYTF	TGTGCCAGCATGCTCACAAAGTTCGGCGTACAGGGGGGGGTTGATGGCTACACCTTC
TRBJ2-1	TRBV11-2	TRBD2	many	CASSLYSGGYNEQFF	TGTGCCAGCAGCTTATATAGCGGGGGGTACAATGAGCAGTTCTTC
TRBJ2-4	TRBV7-9	.	many	CASSFWGQPQNIQYF	TGTGCCAGCAGCTTCTGGGGGCAGCCGCAAAACATTCAGTACTTC
TRBJ2-7	TRBV19	TRBD1	many	CASSRGTGDSYEQYF	TGTGCCAGTAGTAGAGGCACAGGGGACTCCTACGAGCAGTACTTC
TRBJ1-2	TRBV29-1	TRBD1	.	CSVDRGTSHGGYTF	TGCAGCGTAGACAGGGGAACGTCTCACGGGGGCTACACCTTC
TRBJ1-2	TRBV7-9	.	many	CASSPEMANYGYTF	TGTGCCAGCAGCCCAGAGATGGCTAACTATGGCTACACCTTC
TRBJ2-3	TRBV20-1	.	medium-sized	CSAKSSADTQYF	TGCAGTGCAAAATCGAGTGCAGATACGCAGTATTTT
TRBJ1-2	TRBV7-2	.	many	CASSPAAKIGGYTF	TGTGCCAGCAGCCCAGCGGCTAAAATTGGTGGCTACACCTTC
TRBJ1-1	TRBV5-5	.	many	CASSLDGVMNTEAFF	TGTGCCAGCAGCTTGGACGGGGTCATGAACACTGAAGCTTTCTTT
TRBJ2-5	TRBV5-6	TRBD1	many	CASRTMDRKETQYF	TGTGCCAGCCGTACAATGGACAGGAAAGAGACCCAGTACTTC
TRBJ1-2	TRBV20-1	.	many	CSARADIYGYTF	TGCAGTGCCAGAGCAGATATCTATGGCTACACCTTC
TRBJ2-2	TRBV18	.	many	CASSLTQNTGELFF	TGTGCCAGCTCACTTACACAGAACACCGGGGAGCTGTTTTTT